Sequencing of this T cell receptor beta chain was carried out in a study of T cell clones after liver transplantation. Study details: TCRbeta sequencing after a pre-transplant mixed lymphocyte reaction identified graft-donor-reactive clones, later tracked in post-transplant blood.

The CDR3 has 16 amino acids. Germline CDR1 reads SGHTA; CDR2 reads FQGNSA. Trimming removed 0 bases at V and 6 bases at J, with 12 bases between. Worth noting for this clone: Its target is not known.

Profiled with immunoSEQ multiplex PCR; TCRdb holds only in-frame clones, not every one. This sample has nearly 55,000 clones; 84% occur once, and the top ten carry roughly 8.1%. Study results and caveats: Post-transplant time points were not standardized, so conclusions are preliminary.

The input for sequencing was CD4+ T cells from blood, taken before liver transplant. The receptor's source is a human donor who received a liver transplant. V is TRBV7-2 and J is TRBJ1-6; D ambiguous. The CDR3 DNA follows: TGTGCCAGCAGCTTAGCGCCCGGGTCCGGTAATTCACCCCTCCACTTT. Its protein product is CASSLAPGSGNSPLHF. The variable domain in full, completed from reference TRBV7-2 and TRBJ1-6, reads GAGVSQSPSNKVTEKGKDVELRCDPISGHTALYWYRQSLGQGLEFLIYFQGNSAPDKSGLPSDRFSAERTGGSVSTLTIQRTQQEDSAVYLCASSLAPGSGNSPLHFGNGTRLTVT.